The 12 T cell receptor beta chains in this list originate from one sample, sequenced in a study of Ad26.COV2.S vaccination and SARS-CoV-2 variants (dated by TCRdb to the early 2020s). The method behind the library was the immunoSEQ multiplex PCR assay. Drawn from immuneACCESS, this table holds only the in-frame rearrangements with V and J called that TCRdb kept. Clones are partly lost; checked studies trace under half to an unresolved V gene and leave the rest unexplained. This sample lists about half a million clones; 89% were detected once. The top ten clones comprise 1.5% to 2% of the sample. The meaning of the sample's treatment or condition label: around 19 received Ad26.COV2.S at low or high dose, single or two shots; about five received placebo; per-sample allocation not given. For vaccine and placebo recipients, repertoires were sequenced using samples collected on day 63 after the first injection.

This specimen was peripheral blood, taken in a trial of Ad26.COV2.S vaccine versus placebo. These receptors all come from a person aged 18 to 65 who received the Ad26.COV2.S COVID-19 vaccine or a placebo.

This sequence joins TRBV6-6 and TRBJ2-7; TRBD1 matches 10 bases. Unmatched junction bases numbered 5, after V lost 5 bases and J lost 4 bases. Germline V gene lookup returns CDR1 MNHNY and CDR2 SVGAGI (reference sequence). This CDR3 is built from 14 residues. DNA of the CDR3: TGTGCCAGCAGTACTCCGGACAGGGGGTACGAGCAGTACTTC. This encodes CASSTPDRGYEQYF.

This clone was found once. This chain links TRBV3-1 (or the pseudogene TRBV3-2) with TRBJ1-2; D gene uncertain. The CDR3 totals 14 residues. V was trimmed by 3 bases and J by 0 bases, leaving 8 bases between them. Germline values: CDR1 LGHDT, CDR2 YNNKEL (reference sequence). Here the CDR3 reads CASSQSSPNYGYTF. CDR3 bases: TGTGCCAGCAGCCAGTCCAGCCCTAACTATGGCTACACCTTC.

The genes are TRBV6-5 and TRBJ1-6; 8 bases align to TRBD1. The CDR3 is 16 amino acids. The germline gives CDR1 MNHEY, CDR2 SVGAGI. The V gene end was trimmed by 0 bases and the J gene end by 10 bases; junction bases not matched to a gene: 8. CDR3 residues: CASSYSRTGIPSPLHF. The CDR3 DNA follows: TGTGCCAGCAGTTACTCCAGGACAGGGATCCCGTCACCCCTCCACTTT.

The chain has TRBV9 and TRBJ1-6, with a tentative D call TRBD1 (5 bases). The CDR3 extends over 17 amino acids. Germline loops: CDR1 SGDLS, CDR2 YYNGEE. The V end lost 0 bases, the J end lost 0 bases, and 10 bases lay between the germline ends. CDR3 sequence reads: CASSVGAGGSYNSPLHF. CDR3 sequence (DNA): TGTGCCAGCAGCGTAGGTGCGGGGGGCTCCTATAATTCACCCCTCCACTTT.

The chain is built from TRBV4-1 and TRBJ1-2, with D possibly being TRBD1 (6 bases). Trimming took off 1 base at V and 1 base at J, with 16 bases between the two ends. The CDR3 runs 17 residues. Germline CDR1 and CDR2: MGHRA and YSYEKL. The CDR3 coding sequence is TGCGCCAGCAGCCAAGTGGGGAGGGGCAGGGGTAACTATGGCTACACCTTC. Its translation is CASSQVGRGRGNYGYTF.

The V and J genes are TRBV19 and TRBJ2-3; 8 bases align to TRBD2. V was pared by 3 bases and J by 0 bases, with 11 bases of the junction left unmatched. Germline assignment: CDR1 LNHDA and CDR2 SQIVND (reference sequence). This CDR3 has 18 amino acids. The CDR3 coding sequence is TGTGCCAGTAGTATCTCCTCTGTAGCGGGAATTAGCACAGATACGCAGTATTTT. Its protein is CASSISSVAGISTDTQYF.

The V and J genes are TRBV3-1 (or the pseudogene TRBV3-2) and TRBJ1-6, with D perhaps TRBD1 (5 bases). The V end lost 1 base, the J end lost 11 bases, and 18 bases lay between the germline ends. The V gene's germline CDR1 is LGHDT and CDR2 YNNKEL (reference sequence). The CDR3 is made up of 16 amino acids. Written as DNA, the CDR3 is TGTGCCAGCAGCCAAGGACAGATCGCGCGTCGTACACCCCTCCACTTT. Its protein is CASSQGQIARRTPLHF.

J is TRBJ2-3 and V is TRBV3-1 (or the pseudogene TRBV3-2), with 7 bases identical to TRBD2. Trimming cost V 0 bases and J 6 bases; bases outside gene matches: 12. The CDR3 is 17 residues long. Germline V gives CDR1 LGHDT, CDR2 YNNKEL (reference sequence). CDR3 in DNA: TGTGCCAGCAGCCAAGATCGGCTAGCGGCTTTGGGGGATACGCAGTATTTT. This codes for CASSQDRLAALGDTQYF.

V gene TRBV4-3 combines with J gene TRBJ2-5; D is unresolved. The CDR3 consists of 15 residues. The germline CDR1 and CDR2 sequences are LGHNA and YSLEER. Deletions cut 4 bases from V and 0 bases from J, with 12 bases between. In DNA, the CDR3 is TGCGCCAGCAGCCTATACTCAGGATACCAAGAGACCCAGTACTTC. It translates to CASSLYSGYQETQYF.

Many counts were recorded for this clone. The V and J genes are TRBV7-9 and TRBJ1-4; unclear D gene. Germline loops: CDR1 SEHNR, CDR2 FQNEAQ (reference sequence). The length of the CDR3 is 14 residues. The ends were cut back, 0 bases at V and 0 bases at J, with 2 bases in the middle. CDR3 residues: CASSLASTNEKLFF. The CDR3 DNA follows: TGTGCCAGCAGCTTAGCCTCAACTAATGAAAAACTGTTTTTT.

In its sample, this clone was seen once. The CDR3 is CASSYQGLSGNTIYF. DNA of the CDR3: TGTGCCAGCAGTTACCAGGGTCTCTCTGGAAACACCATATATTTT. The gene calls are TRBV6-5 and TRBJ1-3, with a possible D match to TRBD1 (5 bases). Germline CDR1 reads MNHEY; CDR2 reads SVGAGI. Trimming pared 2 bases from V and 0 bases from J, leaving 8 bases between. This CDR3 has 15 amino acids.

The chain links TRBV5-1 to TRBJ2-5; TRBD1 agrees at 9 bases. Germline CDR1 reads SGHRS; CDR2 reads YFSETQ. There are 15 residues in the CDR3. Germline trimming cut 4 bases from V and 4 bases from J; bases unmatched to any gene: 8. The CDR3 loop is CASSPGDRVLETQYF. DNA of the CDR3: TGCGCCAGCAGCCCGGGGGACAGGGTCTTAGAGACCCAGTACTTC.